Given below is one TCR beta chain in context. Trimming left V 9 bases short and J 3 bases short, with 30 bases between. CDR1 LNHDA and CDR2 SQIVND come from the germline V gene (reference sequence). This CDR3 comprises 19 residues. Original processing notes: Counts of nucleated cells, estimated from reference gene primer amplification, were obtained. Clones were sequenced by immunoSEQ multiplex PCR, and TCRdb holds only the in-frame ones, with some missing. From that table come the V and J calls and clone size; the DNA was used to work out D and trimming. There are 300,000 or so clones in the sample; just under 85% occur only once, and approximately 4.1% lies in the top ten. These data belong to a study of blood T cell repertoires in COVID-19. Study overall: Sources were T cells, B-cell-depleted T cells, or PBMCs; the material itself was cDNA or gDNA.

The source is a woman aged 45-65 years with active or convalescent COVID-19. The specimen sequenced was peripheral blood. J is TRBJ1-5 and V is TRBV19, with D maybe TRBD1 (5 bases). CDR3: CASSPSIATGFPINQPQHF. The CDR3 DNA reads TGTGCCAGCTCGCCCTCGATAGCTACAGGTTTTCCCATCAATCAGCCCCAGCATTTT.